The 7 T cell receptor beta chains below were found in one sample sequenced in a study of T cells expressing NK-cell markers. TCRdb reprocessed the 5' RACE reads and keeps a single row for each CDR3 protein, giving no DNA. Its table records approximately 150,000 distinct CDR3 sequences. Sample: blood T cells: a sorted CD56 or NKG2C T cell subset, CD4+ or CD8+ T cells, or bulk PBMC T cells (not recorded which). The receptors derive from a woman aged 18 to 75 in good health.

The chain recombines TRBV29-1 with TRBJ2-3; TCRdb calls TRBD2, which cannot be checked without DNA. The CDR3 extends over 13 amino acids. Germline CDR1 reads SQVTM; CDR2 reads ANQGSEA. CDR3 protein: CSVAGPGVNTQYF.

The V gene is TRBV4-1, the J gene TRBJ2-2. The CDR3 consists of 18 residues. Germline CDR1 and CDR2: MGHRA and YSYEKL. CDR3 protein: CASSQEGWKDANTGELFF.

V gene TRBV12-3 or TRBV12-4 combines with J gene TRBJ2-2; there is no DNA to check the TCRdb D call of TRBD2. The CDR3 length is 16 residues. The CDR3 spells CASSWTSGTNTGELFF.

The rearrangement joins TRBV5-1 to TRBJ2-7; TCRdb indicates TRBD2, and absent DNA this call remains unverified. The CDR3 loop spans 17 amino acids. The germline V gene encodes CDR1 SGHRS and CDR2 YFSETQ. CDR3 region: CASSLEASGGQPYEQYF.

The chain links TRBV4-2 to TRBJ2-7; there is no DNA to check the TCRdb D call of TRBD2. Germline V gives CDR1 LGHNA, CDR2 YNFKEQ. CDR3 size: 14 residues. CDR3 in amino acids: CASSPLAVPNEQYF.

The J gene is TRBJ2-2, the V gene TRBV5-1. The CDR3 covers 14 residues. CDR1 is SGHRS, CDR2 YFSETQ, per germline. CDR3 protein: CASSEQANTGELFF. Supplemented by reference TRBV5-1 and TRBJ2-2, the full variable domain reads KAGVTQTPRYLIKTRGQQVTLSCSPISGHRSVSWYQQTPGQGLQFLFEYFSETQRNKGNFPGRFSGRQFSNSRSEMNVSTLELGDSALYLCASSEQANTGELFFGEGSRLTVL.

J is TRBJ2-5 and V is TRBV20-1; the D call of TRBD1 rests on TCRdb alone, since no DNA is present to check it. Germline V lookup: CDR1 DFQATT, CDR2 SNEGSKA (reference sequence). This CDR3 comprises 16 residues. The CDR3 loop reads CSAEGPGQGLQETQYF.